This T cell receptor (beta chain) originates from a study of blood T cells in healthy people across ages (dated by TCRdb to the mid-2010s). Regarding the research as a whole: In model experiments, template switching captured about one uniquely barcoded TCR beta cDNA molecule for every two T cells. The study measured age-related changes in TCR beta repertoire diversity using deep sequencing normalized with unique cDNA molecular identifiers. The donors were divided into four age groups: young (average around 15 years), middle-aged (roughly 42), aged (about 62) and long-lived (82). Donors of different ages were randomly distributed across sequencing lanes to avoid experimental bias. Using the same blood draw, the study looked at two additional independent replicas of 1 million unique cDNA reads for two donors, one aged 18 to 30 and the other aged 80 or older.

Taken from cysteine to phenylalanine, the CDR3 has 13 residues. Just CDR3 DNA is preserved here, 39 bases in frame from base 1. The germline V gene specifies SGDLS as CDR1 and YYNGEE as CDR2. Trimming costs V 2 bases and J 3 bases, and their ends lie 7 bases apart. Study-level results and caveats: The long-lived group showed more naive CD4+ T cells, fewer expanded clones and increased TCR diversity than the aged group, suggesting age selection. Because donor CMV infection status was unknown, age-related changes in expanded clonotypes were potentially confounded. Observed TCR beta diversity correlated strongly with the percentage of naive T cells measured by flow cytometry. As age increased, observed TCR beta diversity per million T cells dropped in a roughly linear way, and a significant reduction was already evident by age 40. Because profiling used bulk unsorted PBMCs, naive and antigen-experienced compartments could not be compared conclusively. Estimates of total diversity based on one million sequenced T cells were considered lower bounds and underestimates.

The roughly 39 donors, aged roughly 6 to 100 years, were systemically healthy Caucasian individuals from Russia. Each donor gave ten milliliters of peripheral blood, collected into EDTA-treated Vacutainer tubes. Ficoll-Paque density-gradient centrifugation was used to isolate PBMCs, with at least 6.5 million per sample. Trizol reagent was used to extract total RNA from the PBMCs, yielding at least 5 micrograms per sample. For every donor, flow cytometry on a PBMC aliquot measured the percentage of naive CD45RAhigh/CD27high T cells. This clonotype was counted ten times or more. Its antigen remains undetermined. Per-nucleotide qualities are absent, and no much larger clonotype sits a single base away. Libraries were built with 5' RACE. Sequencing took place on an Illumina HiSeq 2500. A second 7 to 11 cycle PCR used a sample-barcoded 5' primer and a J-beta primer mix. A template-switch 5' adaptor carrying 12 random nucleotides introduced a unique molecular identifier onto each TCR beta cDNA molecule. At least 2.5 million CDR3-containing paired-end reads were obtained from each sample. First-strand cDNA was synthesized from all RNA with the Mint cDNA synthesis kit, primed by a TRBC-specific oligonucleotide. After uracil-DNA glycosylase treatment, a first 18-cycle PCR used universal primers M1SS and BC2_uni_R on all cDNA. Concerning the study's data processing: For normalization, 1 million high-quality reads, each with a distinct molecular identifier, were randomly selected from each sample. Instead of being binned into consensus sequences, reads that shared molecular identifiers were thrown out. MiTCR, run with a Q25 quality threshold and the strictest error-elimination algorithm, handled CDR3 identification, clonotype clustering and error correction. A nonparametric unseen species model with Euler transformation was used to estimate lower-bound total TCR beta diversity. TCRdb trimmed the raw reads at Q25, called clones with MiXCR and kept productive beta chains. Rows merge per CDR3 protein into single entries with the most common DNA and genes. In this record, the V and J calls reflect TCRdb's handling and not the investigators' own analysis. Here the sample has 800,000 to 950,000 distinct CDR3 sequences; 35% to 40% occur a single time. The ten biggest clones cover 13% of the sample.

The sequenced sample was blood. Here the chain combines TRBV9 and TRBJ2-3; possibly the D gene is TRBD1, per 5 matching bases. This receptor was taken from a man aged 18 to 29 in good health. CDR3 sequence: CASSVHRTDTQYF. Here is the DNA: TGTGCCAGCAGCGTTCACAGGACAGATACGCAGTATTTT.